This T cell receptor (beta chain) was sequenced for a study of blood T cell repertoires in COVID-19. In the study overall: Both acute and convalescent COVID-19 samples were obtained from the United States, Italy and Spain. PBMCs, B-cell-depleted T cells, or T cells provided the cDNA or gDNA that made up the material.

As processed by the authors: Estimates of nucleated cell counts were drawn from the amplification of reference gene primers. This table comes from immunoSEQ multiplex PCR, and its TCRdb copy is limited to in-frame clones, with some not included. Clone size and the V and J calls come from that table; the DNA yielded D and trimming. The sample contains over 25,000 clones, 78% of which appear only once. This clone showed up just a few times. The CDR3 covers 13 residues. V lost 2 bases to trimming and J lost 5 bases; unmatched junction nucleotides: 2. Germline V gene lookup returns CDR1 SGDLS and CDR2 YYNGEE.

The V gene is TRBV9, the J gene TRBJ2-7; 9 nucleotides line up with TRBD1. The source of this sequence is a man aged 80 or over with acute or convalescent COVID-19. Sequences were obtained from peripheral blood. The CDR3 DNA sequence: TGTGCCAGCAGCGTCGGGACAGGGAACGAGCAGTACTTC. It yields the protein CASSVGTGNEQYF.